One and the same sample provided the 27 T cell receptor beta chains below, sequenced in a study of shared clonotypes between healthy human individuals. Assay used: immunoSEQ multiplex PCR; TCRdb lists only in-frame clones, some missing. This repertoire shows some 2.1 million clones, 90% to 95% found once; its top ten account for around 0.13%. Input material: naive CD4+ T cells sorted from blood. Noted subset: CD45RA+ positively selected. These receptors were collected from a man younger than 30 in good health.

The gene calls are TRBV10-3 and TRBJ1-5; TRBD1 is a possible D gene (5 bases). Germline CDR1 ENHRY, CDR2 SYGVKD. Trimming took off 2 bases at V and 3 bases at J, with 8 bases between the two ends. The CDR3 consists of 14 residues. The CDR3 loop reads CAISEGGFNQPQHF. The CDR3 region has the DNA TGTGCCATCAGTGAGGGGGGATTCAATCAGCCCCAGCATTTT.

This chain joins TRBV6-1 and TRBJ1-5, with 7 bases matching TRBD1. Trimming cost V 4 bases and J 6 bases; bases outside gene matches: 12. The CDR3 sequence is 16 residues long. Germline CDR1 reads MNHNS; CDR2 reads SASEGT. The CDR3 nucleotides are TGTGCCAGCAGTGGGGCGCACAGGGGCTCGACTCAGCCCCAGCATTTT. Translating gives CASSGAHRGSTQPQHF.

In regard to this clone: A read error may account for a junction end that differs from germline. This rearrangement joins TRBV13 to TRBJ1-5, with 8 bases that match TRBD1. The CDR3 runs to 14 residues. Looked up from germline, CDR1 is PRHDT and CDR2 is FYEKMQ (reference sequence). CDR3 region: CASSIGTGGQPQHF. In DNA, the CDR3 is TGTGCCAGCAGCATAGGGACAGGCGGGCAGCCCCAGCATTTT.

The rearrangement links TRBV6-4 to TRBJ1-2, with 9 nucleotides matching TRBD1. Germline trimming cut 6 bases from V and 5 bases from J; bases unmatched to any gene: 7. The CDR3 totals 14 residues. Germline V gene lookup returns CDR1 MRHNA and CDR2 SNTAGT. CDR3 residues: CASRGTGTGYGYTF. In DNA form, the CDR3 reads TGTGCCAGCAGAGGGACCGGGACAGGGTATGGCTACACCTTC.

V and J are TRBV5-1 and TRBJ2-1; 8 positions agree with TRBD1. V lost 7 bases to trimming and J lost 0 bases; unmatched junction nucleotides: 6. The CDR3 covers 15 residues. Germline V gene data show CDR1 as SGHRS and CDR2 as YFSETQ. CDR3 region: CASVPGQASYNEQFF. The CDR3 DNA sequence: TGCGCCAGCGTCCCGGGACAGGCCTCCTACAATGAGCAGTTCTTC.

Points on this clone: Other DNA sequences in this sample translate to the same CDR3. This chain connects TRBV19 to TRBJ2-5; D is possibly TRBD2 (5 bases). The CDR3 spans 14 residues. Per germline, CDR1 LNHDA and CDR2 SQIVND (reference sequence). Trimming left V 1 base short and J 5 bases short, with 11 bases between. CDR3 nucleotides: TGTGCCAGTAGTATAGGGGCGGGCCAGGAGACCCAGTACTTC. It encodes CASSIGAGQETQYF.

This chain uses TRBV4-3 with TRBJ2-7; tentative D call: TRBD2 (5 bases). The CDR3 runs 15 residues. The germline gives CDR1 LGHNA, CDR2 YSLEER. Trimming cost V 0 bases and J 5 bases, with 14 bases left between them. CDR3 bases: TGCGCCAGCAGCCAAGACAGAGAAGGAGCGGACGAGCAGTACTTC. Protein: CASSQDREGADEQYF.

This chain links TRBV7-2 with TRBJ2-5, with TRBD1 as a possible D gene (6 bases). V lost 4 bases, J lost 2 bases, and 14 bases lay in between. Germline assignment: CDR1 SGHTA and CDR2 FQGNSA. The CDR3 consists of 15 residues. The CDR3 sequence is CASSYQLRGQETQYF. Here the CDR3 DNA reads TGTGCCAGCAGCTACCAGTTAAGGGGGCAAGAGACCCAGTACTTC.

The J gene is TRBJ1-5, the V gene TRBV7-2, with D tentatively TRBD1 (5 bases). Germline CDR1 is SGHTA and CDR2 is FQGNSA. Trimming shortened V by 1 base and J by 0 bases, and 7 bases separated the two germline ends. The CDR3 extends over 15 amino acids. The CDR3 protein is CASSLEGYSNQPQHF. In DNA, the CDR3 is TGTGCCAGCAGCTTAGAGGGGTATAGCAATCAGCCCCAGCATTTT.

This clone was picked up many times. This sample includes further DNA sequences coding for the same CDR3. The V and J genes are TRBV18 and TRBJ2-3; D remains ambiguous. Trimming cost V 6 bases and J 1 base, with 11 bases left between them. The CDR3 has 14 residues. Germline V CDR1 and CDR2: KGHSH, LQKENI. The CDR3 reads CASSPASGTDTQYF. The CDR3 DNA is TGTGCCAGCTCCCCTGCTAGTGGCACAGATACGCAGTATTTT. The whole variable domain, filled in from reference TRBV18 and TRBJ2-3, reads NAGVMQNPRHLVRRRGQEARLRCSPMKGHSHVYWYRQLPEEGLKFMVYLQKENIIDESGMPKERFSAEFPKEGPSILRIQQVVRGDSAAYFCASSPASGTDTQYFGPGTRLTVL.

This rearrangement joins TRBV7-9 to TRBJ1-4; 7 bases agree with TRBD1. Germline assignment: CDR1 SEHNR and CDR2 FQNEAQ (reference sequence). The trim removed 5 bases at V and 8 bases at J, leaving 14 bases unmatched. This CDR3 contains 16 residues. The CDR3: CASSQGGNLLREKLFF. In DNA form, the CDR3 reads TGTGCCAGCAGCCAGGGGGGGAACTTATTACGGGAAAAACTGTTTTTT.

This sequence joins TRBV2 and TRBJ1-6; 10 positions match TRBD1. The CDR3 is made up of 14 amino acids. The germline gives CDR1 SNHLY, CDR2 FYNNEI. V dropped 7 bases and J dropped 9; count of bases not matched to a gene: 6. CDR3 in amino acids: CASTKTGGSSPLHF. CDR3 DNA sequence: TGTGCCAGCACTAAGACAGGGGGCAGTTCACCCCTCCACTTT.

The chain uses TRBV11-3 and TRBJ2-3; D remains unclear. The V gene's germline CDR1 is SGHNT and CDR2 YENEEA. The germline V and J ends were trimmed by 5 bases and 3 bases, with 12 bases remaining between them. The CDR3 spans 14 residues. CDR3 protein: CASSLGWKTDTQYF. CDR3 nucleotide sequence: TGTGCCAGCAGCCTAGGTTGGAAGACAGATACGCAGTATTTT.

This chain uses TRBV19 with TRBJ1-3; D not certain. Germline V gene sequence: CDR1 LNHDA, CDR2 SQIVND (reference sequence). CDR3 size: 15 residues. Trimming cost V 2 bases and J 0 bases, with 8 bases left between them. The CDR3 nucleotides are TGTGCCAGTAGTATAAAGGTCTACTCTGGAAACACCATATATTTT. Amino acid sequence: CASSIKVYSGNTIYF.

This sequence joins TRBV2 and TRBJ2-2, with 7 positions matching TRBD1. The CDR3 contains 15 residues. With V trimmed by 5 bases and J by 4 bases, 7 bases remained unmatched. Germline CDR1 reads SNHLY; CDR2 reads FYNNEI. The DNA of the CDR3 is TGTGCCAGCAGTTACGACAGGGTGGCCACCGGGGAGCTGTTTTTT. This gives the protein CASSYDRVATGELFF.

The CDR3 DNA reads as TGTGCCAGCAGTTTATGGCAAGAGAATGAAAAACTGTTTTTT. Amino acid sequence: CASSLWQENEKLFF. This rearrangement joins TRBV28 to TRBJ1-4, with no clear D. The CDR3 runs 14 residues. Trimming pared 0 bases from V and 5 bases from J, leaving 7 bases between. Per germline, CDR1 MDHEN and CDR2 SYDVKM.

J is TRBJ2-1 and V is TRBV10-3, with 10 bases lining up with TRBD1. The CDR3 runs to 14 residues. Germline V gene lookup returns CDR1 ENHRY and CDR2 SYGVKD. V gave up 7 bases and J gave up 3 bases; unmatched junction bases: 3. CDR3 region: CAIKRDRGYNEQFF. The CDR3 nucleotides are TGTGCCATCAAACGGGACAGGGGCTACAATGAGCAGTTCTTC.

This clone has just one count. The chain recombines TRBV4-1 with TRBJ2-5, with TRBD1 matching over 7 bases. J gave up 3 bases and V 5 bases, and 0 bases lay outside the gene matches. The CDR3 is 12 amino acids. The germline gives CDR1 MGHRA, CDR2 YSYEKL. The CDR3 region has the DNA TGCGCCAGCAGCGACAGGGAAGAGACCCAGTACTTC. It is translated as CASSDREETQYF.

The J gene is TRBJ1-1, the V gene TRBV2; maybe TRBD1 (6 bases). The CDR3 sequence is 13 residues long. The V and J ends lost 7 bases and 7 bases respectively, with 16 bases between them. Germline lookup yields CDR1 SNHLY and CDR2 FYNNEI. The CDR3 reads CASNQGGQLEAFF. CDR3 sequence (DNA): TGTGCCAGCAACCAAGGAGGACAGCTTGAAGCTTTCTTT.

The rearrangement uses TRBV4-3 and TRBJ1-1; tentatively, D is TRBD1 (6 bases). The CDR3 length is 14 residues. Looked up from germline, CDR1 is LGHNA and CDR2 is YSLEER. V was trimmed by 5 bases and J by 3 bases, leaving 13 bases between them. This CDR3 is CASSRGGSDTEAFF. The CDR3 DNA follows: TGCGCCAGCAGCAGAGGGGGATCGGACACTGAAGCTTTCTTT.

The V call is TRBV18, the J call TRBJ2-7, with TRBD2 as a possible D gene (5 bases). The CDR3 spans 17 residues. Germline CDR1 is KGHSH and CDR2 is LQKENI. Trimming stripped 6 bases from V and 2 bases from J, with 23 bases between. CDR3 bases: TGTGCCAGCTCTCGCAAAGACGGGATCATTGGGGCCTACGAGCAGTACTTC. Protein: CASSRKDGIIGAYEQYF.

This sequence joins TRBV19 and TRBJ1-2; the D is unclear. V gave up 5 bases and J gave up 3 bases, with 10 bases separating them. The germline CDR1 and CDR2 sequences are LNHDA and SQIVND (reference sequence). CDR3 length equals 13 residues. CDR3 sequence: CASSRSADYGYTF. The CDR3 coding sequence is TGTGCCAGTAGTCGATCAGCGGACTATGGCTACACCTTC.

This clone was seen once. This chain links TRBV6-1 with TRBJ2-3; 16 bases agree with TRBD2. CDR3 size: 19 residues. Germline V CDR1 and CDR2: MNHNS, SASEGT. The V and J ends lost 2 bases and 3 bases, in that order; junction bases with no gene match: 8. CDR3 DNA sequence: TGTGCCAGCAGTGAATCGGGACTAGCGGGAGGGGGTTCGACAGATACGCAGTATTTT. This translates into CASSESGLAGGGSTDTQYF.

CDR3 nucleotides: TGTGCCAGCAGTTACTCGGGCCACTACGAGCAGTACTTC. Amino acid sequence: CASSYSGHYEQYF. This chain joins TRBV6-6 and TRBJ2-7; D unresolved. This CDR3 is built from 13 residues. Trimming stripped 0 bases from V and 3 bases from J, with 6 bases between. CDR1 is MNHNY and CDR2 is SVGAGI in the germline V gene (reference sequence).

Turning to this clone: At one end the junction does not follow the germline gene, possibly because of a read error. CDR3 in amino acids: CASSSWTGDYDF. The DNA for the CDR3 is TGTGCCAGCAGCTCGTGGACAGGCGATTACGATTTT. The J gene is TRBJ1-5, the V gene TRBV7-9, with TRBD1 matching over 7 bases. Germline V gives CDR1 SEHNR, CDR2 FQNEAQ (reference sequence). The CDR3 spans 12 residues.

V is TRBV7-8 and J is TRBJ2-7, with 8 bases fitting TRBD1. CDR3 size: 15 residues. Germline V gene lookup returns CDR1 SGHVS and CDR2 FQNEAQ. After removal of 5 bases from V and 2 bases from J, the junction contained 8 bases not matched to a gene. CDR3 amino acids: CASSLRDRPTYEQYF. CDR3 nucleotides: TGTGCCAGCAGCCTCAGGGACAGGCCCACCTACGAGCAGTACTTC.

The V gene is TRBV4-1, the J gene TRBJ2-5; 8 positions match TRBD1. CDR1 and CDR2 (germline): MGHRA, YSYEKL. There are 16 residues in the CDR3. After removal of 5 bases from V and 4 bases from J, the junction contained 12 bases not matched to a gene. CDR3 residues: CASSDRDRRALETQYF. CDR3 nucleotides: TGCGCCAGCAGCGACCGGGACAGGCGTGCCTTAGAGACCCAGTACTTC.